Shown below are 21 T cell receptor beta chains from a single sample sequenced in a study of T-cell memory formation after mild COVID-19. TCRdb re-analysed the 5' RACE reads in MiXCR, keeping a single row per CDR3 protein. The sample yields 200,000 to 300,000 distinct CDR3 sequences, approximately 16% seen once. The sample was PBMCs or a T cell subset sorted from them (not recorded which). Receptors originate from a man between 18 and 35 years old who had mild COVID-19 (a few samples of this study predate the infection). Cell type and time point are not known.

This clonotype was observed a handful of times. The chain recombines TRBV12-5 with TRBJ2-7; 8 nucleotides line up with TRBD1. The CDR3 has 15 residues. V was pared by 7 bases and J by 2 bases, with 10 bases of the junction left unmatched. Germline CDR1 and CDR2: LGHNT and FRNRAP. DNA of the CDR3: TGTGCTAGTGCCCCAGACAGGGGACAACCCTACGAGCAGTACGTC. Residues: CASAPDRGQPYEQYV.

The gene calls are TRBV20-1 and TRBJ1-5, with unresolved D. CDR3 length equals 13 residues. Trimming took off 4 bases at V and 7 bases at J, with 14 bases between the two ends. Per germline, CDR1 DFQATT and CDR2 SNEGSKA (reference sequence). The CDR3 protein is CSAKDGPAQPQHF. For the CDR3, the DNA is TGCAGTGCTAAGGACGGGCCTGCGCAGCCCCAGCATTTT.

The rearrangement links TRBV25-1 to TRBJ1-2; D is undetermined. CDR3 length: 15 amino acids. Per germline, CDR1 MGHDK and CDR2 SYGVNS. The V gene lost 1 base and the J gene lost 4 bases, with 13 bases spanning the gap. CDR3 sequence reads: CASSESRAVSYGYTF. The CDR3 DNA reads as TGTGCCAGCAGTGAATCAAGGGCCGTCTCCTATGGCTACACCTTC.

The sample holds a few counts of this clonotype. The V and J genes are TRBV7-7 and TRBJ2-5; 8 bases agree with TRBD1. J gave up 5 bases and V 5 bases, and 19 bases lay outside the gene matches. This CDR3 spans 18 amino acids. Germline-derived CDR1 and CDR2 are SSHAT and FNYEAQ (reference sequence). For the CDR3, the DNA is TGTGCCAGCAGCCTCTCTACGACAGGGGAAGGATTAGGGGAGACCCAGTACTTC. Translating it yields CASSLSTTGEGLGETQYF. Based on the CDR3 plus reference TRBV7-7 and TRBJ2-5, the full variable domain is GAGVSQSPRYKVTKRGQDVTLRCDPISSHATLYWYQQALGQGPEFLTYFNYEAQPDKSGLPSDRFSAERPEGSISTLTIQRTEQRDSAMYRCASSLSTTGEGLGETQYFGPGTRLLVL.

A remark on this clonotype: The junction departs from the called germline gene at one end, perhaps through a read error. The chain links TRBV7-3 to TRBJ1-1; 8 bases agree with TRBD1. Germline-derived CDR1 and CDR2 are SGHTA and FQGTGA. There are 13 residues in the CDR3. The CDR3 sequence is CASSVTGGTEAFF. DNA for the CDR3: TGTGCCAGCAGCGTAACAGGGGGCACTGAAGCTTTCTTT.

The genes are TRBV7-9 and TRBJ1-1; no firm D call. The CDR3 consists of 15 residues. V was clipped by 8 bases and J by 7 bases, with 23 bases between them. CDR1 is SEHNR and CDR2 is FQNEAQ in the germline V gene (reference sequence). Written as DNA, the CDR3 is TGTGCCAGCGGATTGAGTAGCCCAGTGATACTTGAAGCTTTCTTT. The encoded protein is CASGLSSPVILEAFF.

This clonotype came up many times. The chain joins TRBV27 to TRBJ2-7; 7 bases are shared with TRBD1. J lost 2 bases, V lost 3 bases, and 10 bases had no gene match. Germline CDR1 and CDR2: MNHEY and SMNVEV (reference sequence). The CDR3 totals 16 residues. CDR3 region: CASSFLLGTEAYEQYV. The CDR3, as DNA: TGTGCCAGCAGTTTCCTCTTGGGGACAGAGGCCTACGAGCAGTACGTC.

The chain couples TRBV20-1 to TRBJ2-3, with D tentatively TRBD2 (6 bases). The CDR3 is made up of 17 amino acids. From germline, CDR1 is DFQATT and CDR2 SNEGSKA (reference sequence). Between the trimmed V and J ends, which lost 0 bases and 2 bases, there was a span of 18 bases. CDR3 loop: CSARDPRFGGNTDTQYF. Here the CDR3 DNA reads TGCAGTGCTAGAGATCCTCGGTTTGGGGGGAACACAGATACGCAGTATTTT.

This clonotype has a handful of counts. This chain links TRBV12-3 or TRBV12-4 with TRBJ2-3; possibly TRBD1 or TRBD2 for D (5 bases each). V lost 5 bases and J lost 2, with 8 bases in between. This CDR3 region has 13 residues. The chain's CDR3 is CASSGTLTDTQYF. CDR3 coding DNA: TGTGCCAGCAGTGGGACCCTCACAGATACGCAGTATTTT.

This chain's CDR3 is CSAGGARELGQPQHF. In DNA form, the CDR3 reads TGCAGTGCTGGGGGGGCCAGGGAGCTTGGTCAGCCCCAGCATTTT. The V and J genes are TRBV20-1 and TRBJ1-5, with D maybe TRBD1 (6 bases). Germline lookup yields CDR1 DFQATT and CDR2 SNEGSKA (reference sequence). The CDR3 totals 15 residues. V lost 5 bases, J lost 6 bases, and 20 bases lay in between.

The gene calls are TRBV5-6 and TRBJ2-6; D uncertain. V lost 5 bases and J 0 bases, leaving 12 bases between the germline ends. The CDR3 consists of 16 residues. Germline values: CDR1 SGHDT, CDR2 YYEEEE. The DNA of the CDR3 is TGTGCCAGCAGGATGCTGGGCCCCTCTGGGGCCAACGTCCTGACTTTC. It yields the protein CASRMLGPSGANVLTF.

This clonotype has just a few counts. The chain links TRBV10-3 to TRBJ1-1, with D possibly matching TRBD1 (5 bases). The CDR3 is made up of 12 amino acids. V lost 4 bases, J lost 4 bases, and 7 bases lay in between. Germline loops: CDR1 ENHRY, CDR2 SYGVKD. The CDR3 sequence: CAISGGSTEAFF. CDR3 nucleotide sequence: TGTGCCATCAGTGGGGGGAGCACTGAAGCTTTCTTT.

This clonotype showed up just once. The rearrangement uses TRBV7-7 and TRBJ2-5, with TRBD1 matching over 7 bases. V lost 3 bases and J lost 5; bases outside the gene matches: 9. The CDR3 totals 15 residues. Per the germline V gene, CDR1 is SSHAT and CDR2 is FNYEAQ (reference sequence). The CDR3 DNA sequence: TGTGCCAGCAGCTTGACAGGGATTCAGGGGGAGACCCAGTACTTC. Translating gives CASSLTGIQGETQYF.

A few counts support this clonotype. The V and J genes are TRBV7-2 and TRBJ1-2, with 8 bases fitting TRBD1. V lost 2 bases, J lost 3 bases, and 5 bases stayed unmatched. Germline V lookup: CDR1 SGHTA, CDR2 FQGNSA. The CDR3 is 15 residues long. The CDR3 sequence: CASSLRPGQDYGYTF. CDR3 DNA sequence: TGTGCCAGCAGCTTAAGGCCGGGACAGGACTATGGCTACACCTTC.

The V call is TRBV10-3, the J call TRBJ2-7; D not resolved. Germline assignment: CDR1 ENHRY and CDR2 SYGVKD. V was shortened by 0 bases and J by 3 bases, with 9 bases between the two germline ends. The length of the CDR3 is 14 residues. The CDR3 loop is CAISESGDLYEQYF. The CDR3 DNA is TGTGCCATCAGTGAGTCGGGTGACCTCTACGAGCAGTACTTC.

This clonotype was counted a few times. The CDR3 region is CASTLGGSSYEQYV. In DNA, the CDR3 is TGTGCCAGCACCCTGGGAGGAAGCTCCTACGAGCAGTACGTC. The rearrangement uses TRBV28 and TRBJ2-7; D might be TRBD2 (6 bases). Trimming cost V 7 bases and J 0 bases, with 13 bases left between them. The CDR3 consists of 14 residues. Germline lookup yields CDR1 MDHEN and CDR2 SYDVKM.

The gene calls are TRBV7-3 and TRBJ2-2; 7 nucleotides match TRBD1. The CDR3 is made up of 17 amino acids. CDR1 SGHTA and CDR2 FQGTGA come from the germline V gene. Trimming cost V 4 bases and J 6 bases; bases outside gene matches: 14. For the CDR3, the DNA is TGTGCCAGCAGCTCCCAAAACACACAGGGGCGGGCCGGGGAGCTGTTTTTT. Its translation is CASSSQNTQGRAGELFF. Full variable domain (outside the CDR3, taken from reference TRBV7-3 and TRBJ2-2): GAGVSQTPSNKVTEKGKYVELRCDPISGHTALYWYRQSLGQGPEFLIYFQGTGAADDSGLPNDRFFAVRPEGSVSTLKIQRTERGDSAVYLCASSSQNTQGRAGELFFGEGSRLTVL.

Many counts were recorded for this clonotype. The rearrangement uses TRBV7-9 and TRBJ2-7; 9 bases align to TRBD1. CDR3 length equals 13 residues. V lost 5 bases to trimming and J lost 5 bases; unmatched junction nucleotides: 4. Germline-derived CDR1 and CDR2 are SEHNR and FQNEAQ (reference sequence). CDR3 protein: CASSGRDRDEQYV. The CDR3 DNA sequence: TGTGCCAGCAGCGGCCGGGACAGGGACGAGCAGTACGTC.

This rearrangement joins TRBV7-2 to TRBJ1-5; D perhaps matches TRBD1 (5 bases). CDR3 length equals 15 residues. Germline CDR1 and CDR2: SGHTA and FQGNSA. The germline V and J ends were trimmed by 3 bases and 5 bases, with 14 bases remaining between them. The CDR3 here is CASSFVWGDDQPQHF. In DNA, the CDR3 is TGTGCCAGCAGCTTCGTCTGGGGGGACGATCAGCCCCAGCATTTT.

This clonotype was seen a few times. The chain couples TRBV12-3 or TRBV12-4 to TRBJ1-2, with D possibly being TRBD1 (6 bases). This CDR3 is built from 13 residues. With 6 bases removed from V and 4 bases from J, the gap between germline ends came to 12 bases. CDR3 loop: CASSPTGIYGYTF. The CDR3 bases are TGTGCCAGCAGCCCAACAGGGATCTATGGCTACACCTTC.

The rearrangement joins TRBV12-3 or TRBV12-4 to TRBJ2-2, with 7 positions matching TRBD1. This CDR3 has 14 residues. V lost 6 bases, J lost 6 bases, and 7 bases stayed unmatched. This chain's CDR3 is CASRLSRGPGELFF. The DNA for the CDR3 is TGTGCCAGCAGGCTTTCGAGGGGGCCCGGGGAGCTGTTTTTT.